This T cell receptor (beta chain) is drawn from a study of blood T cell repertoires in COVID-19. Across the study: Acute and convalescent COVID-19 specimens originated in the United States, Italy and Spain. Sample material is recorded as cDNA or gDNA derived from T cells, B-cell-depleted T cells, or PBMCs.

Per the authors' pipeline: Estimation of nucleated cell counts was performed using reference gene primer amplification. Profiling relied on immunoSEQ multiplex PCR, and the TCRdb table lists in-frame clones only, not all of them. V, J and clone size derive from that table, while D and trimming were established from the DNA sequence. This sample carries approximately 240,000 clones, about 90% of them seen once, and the ten largest clones take roughly 12%. CDR3 size: 14 residues. With 0 bases removed from V and 4 bases from J, the gap between germline ends came to 9 bases. CDR1 PRHDT and CDR2 FYEKMQ come from the germline V gene (reference sequence).

Material for sequencing was peripheral blood. The receptor's source is a woman aged 18-29 years who had recovered from COVID-19. The gene calls are TRBV13 and TRBJ1-1, with D unclear. The CDR3 sequence is CASSLGGLSTEAFF. The CDR3 nucleotides are TGTGCCAGCAGCTTAGGGGGCTTGAGCACTGAAGCTTTCTTT.